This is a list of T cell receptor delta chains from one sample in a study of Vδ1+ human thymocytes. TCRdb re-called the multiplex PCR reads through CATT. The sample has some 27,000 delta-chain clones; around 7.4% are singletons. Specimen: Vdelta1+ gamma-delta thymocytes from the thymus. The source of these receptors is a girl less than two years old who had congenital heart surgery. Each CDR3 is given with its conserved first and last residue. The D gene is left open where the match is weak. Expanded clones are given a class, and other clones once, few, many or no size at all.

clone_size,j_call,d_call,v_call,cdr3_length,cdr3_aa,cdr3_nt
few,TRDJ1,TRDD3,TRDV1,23,CALDSAFPHSSFPLGVNTDKLIF,TGTGCTCTTGATTCAGCCTTCCCACACTCTTCATTCCCACTGGGGGTCAACACCGATAAACTCATCTTT
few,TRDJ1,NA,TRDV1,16,CALGEIAFTNTDKLIF,TGTGCTCTTGGGGAAATAGCCTTCACGAACACCGATAAACTCATCTTT
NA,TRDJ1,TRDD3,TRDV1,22,CALGERNSSTGVPYRLTDKLIF,TGTGCTCTTGGGGAACGGAACTCCAGTACTGGGGTTCCCTACCGTCTCACCGATAAACTCATCTTT
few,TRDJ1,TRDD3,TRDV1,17,CALGEVSRGYPTDKLIF,TGTGCTCTTGGGGAAGTCAGTCGGGGATACCCCACCGATAAACTCATCTTT
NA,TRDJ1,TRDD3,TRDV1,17,CALVVGAWGIRRHKLIF,TGTGCTCTTGTCGTAGGGGCCTGGGGGATACGACGCCATAAACTCATCTTT
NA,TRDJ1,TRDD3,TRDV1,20,CALGDAPRYVLGDGADKLIF,TGTGCTCTTGGGGACGCCCCCCGCTACGTACTGGGGGATGGCGCCGATAAACTCATCTTT
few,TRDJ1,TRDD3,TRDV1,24,CALGESRPPLYWGTLLLYTDKLIF,TGTGCTCTTGGGGAATCCCGACCTCCCCTTTACTGGGGGACCCTTCTACTGTACACCGATAAACTCATCTTT
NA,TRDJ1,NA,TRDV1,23,CALGESPTPTAFPLGGTPDKLIF,TGTGCTCTTGGGGAATCTCCCACCCCAACCGCCTTCCCCCTTGGGGGAACCCCCGATAAACTCATCTTT
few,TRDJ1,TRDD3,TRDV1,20,CALGEPLQTAGGPLTDKLIF,TGTGCTCTTGGGGAACCACTACAAACCGCTGGGGGACCCCTCACCGATAAACTTATCTTT
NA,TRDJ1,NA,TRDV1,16,CALGERPSRKTDKLIF,TGTGCTCTTGGGGAAAGGCCTTCCCGTAAGACCGATAAACTCATCTTT
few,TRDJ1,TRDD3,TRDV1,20,CALGEPPYRQLGGAGDKLIF,TGTGCTCTTGGGGAACCTCCATACAGACAACTTGGGGGAGCGGGCGATAAACTCATCTTT
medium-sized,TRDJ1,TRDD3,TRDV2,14,CACDIPLLGDTRIF,TGTGCCTGTGACATCCCTCTACTGGGGGATACGCGCATCTTT
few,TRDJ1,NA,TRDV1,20,CALGEQLRAGTKKITDKLIF,TGTGCTCTTGGGGAACAGCTACGCGCTGGGACGAAGAAGATCACCGATAAACTCATCTTT
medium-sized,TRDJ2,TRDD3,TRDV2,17,CAWRCWGSPQVSPQLFF,TGTGCCTGGAGGTGCTGGGGGTCTCCTCAGGTGTCGCCCCAACTCTTCTTT
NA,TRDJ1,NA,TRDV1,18,CALGEYPPVLGIADKLIF,TGTGCTCTTGGGGAATACCCGCCCGTCTTAGGTATAGCCGATAAACTCATCTTT
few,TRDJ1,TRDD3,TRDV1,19,CALGELWGDTNRYTDKLIF,TGTGCTCTTGGGGAACTTTGGGGGGATACAAACAGGTACACCGATAAACTCATCTTT
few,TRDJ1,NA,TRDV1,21,CALGVSSGLQPWGLDTDKLIF,TGTGCTCTTGGGGTCTCTTCTGGTCTTCAGCCATGGGGGTTAGACACCGATAAACTCATCTTT
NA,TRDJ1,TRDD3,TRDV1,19,CALAIQRTAGGFPTDKLIF,TGTGCTCTTGCAATCCAAAGGACCGCTGGGGGTTTTCCCACCGATAAACTCATCTTT
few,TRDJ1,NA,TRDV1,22,CALGERFLLSRTFDGIPDKLIF,TGTGCTCTTGGGGAACGGTTTCTCCTATCGCGTACCTTTGATGGGATCCCGGATAAACTCATCTTT
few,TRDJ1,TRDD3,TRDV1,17,CALGEPGFYWGISWLIF,TGTGCTCTTGGGGAACCAGGGTTCTACTGGGGGATATCTTGGCTCATCTTT